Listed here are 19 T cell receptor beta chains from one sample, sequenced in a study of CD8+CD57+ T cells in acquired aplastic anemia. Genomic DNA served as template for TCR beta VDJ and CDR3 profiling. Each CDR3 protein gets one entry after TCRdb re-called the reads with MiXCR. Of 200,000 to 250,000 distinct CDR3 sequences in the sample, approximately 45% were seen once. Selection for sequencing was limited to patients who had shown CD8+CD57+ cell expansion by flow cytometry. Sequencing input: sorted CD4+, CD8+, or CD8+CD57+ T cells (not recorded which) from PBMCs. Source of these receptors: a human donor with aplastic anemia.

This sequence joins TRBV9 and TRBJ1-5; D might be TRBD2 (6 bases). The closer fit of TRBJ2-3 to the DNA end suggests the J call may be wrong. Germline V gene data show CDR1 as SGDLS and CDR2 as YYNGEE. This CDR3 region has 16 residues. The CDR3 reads CASSSRTIGGTDTQYF. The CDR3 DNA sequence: TGTGCCAGCAGCTCCCGGACTATCGGCGGCACAGATACGCAGTATTTT.

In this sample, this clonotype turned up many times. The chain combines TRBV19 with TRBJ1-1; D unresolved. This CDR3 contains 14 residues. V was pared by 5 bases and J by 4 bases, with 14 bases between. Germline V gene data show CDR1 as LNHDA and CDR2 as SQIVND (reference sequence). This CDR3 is CASSGGPSFTEAFF. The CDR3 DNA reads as TGTGCCAGTAGTGGCGGACCGAGCTTCACTGAAGCTTTCTTT. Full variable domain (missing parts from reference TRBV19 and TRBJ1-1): DGGITQSPKYLFRKEGQNVTLSCEQNLNHDAMYWYRQDPGQGLRLIYYSQIVNDFQKGDIAEGYSVSREKKESFPLTVTSAQKNPTAFYLCASSGGPSFTEAFFGQGTRLTVV.

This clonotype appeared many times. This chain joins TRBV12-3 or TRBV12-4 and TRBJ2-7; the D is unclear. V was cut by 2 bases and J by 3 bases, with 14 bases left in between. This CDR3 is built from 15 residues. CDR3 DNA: TGTGCCAGCAGTTTACGGGCCTCAGGAAGCTACGAGCAGTACTTC. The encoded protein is CASSLRASGSYEQYF.

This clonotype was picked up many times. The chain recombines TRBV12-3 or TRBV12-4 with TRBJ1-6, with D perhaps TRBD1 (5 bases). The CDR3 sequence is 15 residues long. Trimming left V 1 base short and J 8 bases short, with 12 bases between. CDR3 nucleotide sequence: TGTGCCAGCAGTTTAGGGACGGGACTACATTCACCCCTCCACTTT. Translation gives CASSLGTGLHSPLHF.

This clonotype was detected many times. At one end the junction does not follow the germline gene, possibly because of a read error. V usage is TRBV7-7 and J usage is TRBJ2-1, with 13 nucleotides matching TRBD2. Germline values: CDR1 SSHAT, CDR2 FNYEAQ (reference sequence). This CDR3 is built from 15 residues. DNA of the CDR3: TGTGCTAGCAGCTTACTAGCGGGGGGGCCAAATGAGCAGTTCTTC. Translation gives CASSLLAGGPNEQFF.

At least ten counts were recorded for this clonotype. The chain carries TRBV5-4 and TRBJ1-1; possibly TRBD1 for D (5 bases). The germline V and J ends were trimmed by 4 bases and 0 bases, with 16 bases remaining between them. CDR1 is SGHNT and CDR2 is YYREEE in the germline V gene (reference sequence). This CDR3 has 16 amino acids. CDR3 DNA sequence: TGTGCCAGCAGCCTGGGAGAGGACACCCTGAACACTGAAGCTTTCTTT. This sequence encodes CASSLGEDTLNTEAFF.

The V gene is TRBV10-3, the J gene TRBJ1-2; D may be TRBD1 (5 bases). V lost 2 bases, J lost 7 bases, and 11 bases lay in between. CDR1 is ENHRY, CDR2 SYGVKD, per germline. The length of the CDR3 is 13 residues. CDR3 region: CAISEGVGAGYTF. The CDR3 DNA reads TGTGCCATCAGTGAGGGGGTTGGGGCTGGCTACACCTTC.

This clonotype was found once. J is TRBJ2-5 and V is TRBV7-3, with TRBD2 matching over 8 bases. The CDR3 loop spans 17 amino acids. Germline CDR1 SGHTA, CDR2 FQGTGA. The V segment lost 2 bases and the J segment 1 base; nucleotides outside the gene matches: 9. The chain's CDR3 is CASSLVAGGQLQETQYF. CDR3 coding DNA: TGTGCCAGCAGCTTAGTTGCGGGGGGACAACTCCAAGAGACCCAGTACTTC.

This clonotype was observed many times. The CDR3 DNA follows: TGTGCCAGCAGTGAAACGACAGGGGGCGCAGATACGCAGTATTTT. Encoded protein: CASSETTGGADTQYF. This chain uses TRBV6-1 with TRBJ2-3; 10 bases align to TRBD1. Germline values: CDR1 MNHNS, CDR2 SASEGT. CDR3 size: 15 residues. V gave up 2 bases and J gave up 4 bases; unmatched junction bases: 3.

The CDR3 coding sequence is TGTGCCACCAGCAGTCGAGAGCATTCACCCCTCCACTTT. This translates into CATSSREHSPLHF. The rearrangement uses TRBV15 and TRBJ1-6; no clear D gene. Germline V gene lookup returns CDR1 LNHNV and CDR2 YYDKDF (reference sequence). Between the trimmed V and J ends, which lost 3 bases and 8 bases, there was a span of 8 bases. The CDR3 totals 13 residues.

The DNA for the CDR3 is TGTGCCAGCAGCCCCGATCGACAGGGAGGCGAGCAGTACTTC. Encoded protein: CASSPDRQGGEQYF. The chain couples TRBV7-7 to TRBJ2-7; D possibly corresponds to TRBD1 (7 bases). Trimming cost V 5 bases and J 6 bases, with 17 bases left between them. The CDR3 loop spans 14 amino acids. Germline V CDR1 and CDR2: SSHAT, FNYEAQ (reference sequence).

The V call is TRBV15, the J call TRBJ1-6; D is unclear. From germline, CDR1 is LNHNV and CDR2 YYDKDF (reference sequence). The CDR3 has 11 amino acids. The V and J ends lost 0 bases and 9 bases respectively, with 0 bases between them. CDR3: CATSRDSPLHF. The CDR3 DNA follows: TGTGCCACCAGCAGAGATTCACCCCTCCACTTT.

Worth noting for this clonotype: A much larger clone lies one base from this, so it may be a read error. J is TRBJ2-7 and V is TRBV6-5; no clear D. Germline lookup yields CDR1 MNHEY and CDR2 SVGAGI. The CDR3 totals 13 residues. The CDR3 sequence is CARSTSISYEQYF. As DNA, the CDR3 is TGTGCCCGCAGTACAAGTATCTCCTACGAGCAGTACTTC.

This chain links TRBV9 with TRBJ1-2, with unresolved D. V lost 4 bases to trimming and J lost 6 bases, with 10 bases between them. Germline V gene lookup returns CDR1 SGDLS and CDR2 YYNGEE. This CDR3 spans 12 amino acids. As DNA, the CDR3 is TGTGCCAGCAGCTTTTGGGGAAATGGCTACACCTTC. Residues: CASSFWGNGYTF.

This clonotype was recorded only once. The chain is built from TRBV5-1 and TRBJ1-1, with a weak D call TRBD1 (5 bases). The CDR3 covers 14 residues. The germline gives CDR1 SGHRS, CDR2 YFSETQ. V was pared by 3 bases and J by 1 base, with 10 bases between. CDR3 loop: CASSWSGTNTEAFF. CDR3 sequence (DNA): TGCGCCAGCAGCTGGTCGGGGACGAACACTGAAGCTTTCTTT.

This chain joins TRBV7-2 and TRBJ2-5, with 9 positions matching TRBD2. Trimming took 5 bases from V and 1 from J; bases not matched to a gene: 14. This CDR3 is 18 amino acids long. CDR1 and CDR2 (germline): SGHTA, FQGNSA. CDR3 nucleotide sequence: TGTGCCAGCAGCGCCTCTGGGGGCGGGGGGGCCTTCCAAGAGACCCAGTACTTC. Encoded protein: CASSASGGGGAFQETQYF.

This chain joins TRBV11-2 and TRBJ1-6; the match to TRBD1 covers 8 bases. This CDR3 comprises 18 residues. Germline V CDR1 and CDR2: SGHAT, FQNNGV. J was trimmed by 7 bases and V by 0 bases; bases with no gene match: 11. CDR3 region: CASSLEQGGNLGNSPLHF. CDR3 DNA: TGTGCCAGCAGCTTAGAACAGGGGGGCAACCTAGGCAATTCACCCCTCCACTTT.

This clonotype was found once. CDR3 region: CASSAGQGTSSTGELFF. CDR3 bases: TGTGCCAGCAGTGCGGGACAGGGGACTAGCTCCACCGGGGAGCTGTTTTTT. This chain uses TRBV12-3 or TRBV12-4 with TRBJ2-2; D may be TRBD1 (10 bases). The length of the CDR3 is 17 residues. With 5 bases removed from V and 4 bases from J, the gap between germline ends came to 20 bases.

For the CDR3, the DNA is TGTGCCAGCAGCTTGGGACGGATCTCTGGAAACACCTTC. This sequence encodes CASSLGRISGNTF. This chain joins TRBV5-6 and TRBJ1-2; D is unresolved. The germline V gene has CDR1 SGHDT and CDR2 YYEEEE. The CDR3 sequence is 13 residues long. V was trimmed by 0 bases and J by 12 bases, leaving 15 bases between them. The full variable domain, completed using reference TRBV5-6 and TRBJ1-2, is DAGVTQSPTHLIKTRGQQVTLRCSPKSGHDTVSWYQQALGQGPQFIFQYYEEEERQRGNFPDRFSGHQFPNYSSELNVNALLLGDSALYLCASSLGRISGNTFGSGTRLTVV.